Sequencing of this T cell receptor (beta chain) was carried out in a study of blood T cell repertoires in COVID-19. Overall study context: PBMCs, B-cell-depleted T cells, or T cells provided the cDNA or gDNA that made up the material.

Per the study methods: For nucleated cells, counts were estimated from reference gene primer amplification. Profiled with immunoSEQ multiplex PCR; TCRdb holds only in-frame clones, not every one. For V, J and clone size, that table is used; D and trimming come from the DNA. The sample includes 120,000 or so clones, 82% of them seen just once. V was pared by 3 bases and J by 5 bases, with 8 bases of the junction left unmatched. CDR1 is SGHTA, CDR2 FQGNSA, per germline. The CDR3 spans 16 residues. Sequenced input: peripheral blood. V is TRBV7-2 and J is TRBJ2-5, with 11 bases aligning to TRBD1. This TCR derives from a human donor in a cohort sampled during active COVID-19. Written as DNA, the CDR3 is TGTGCCAGCAGCTTCCAAGGACAGGGGGCTGTGGAGACCCAGTACTTC. It codes for CASSFQGQGAVETQYF.